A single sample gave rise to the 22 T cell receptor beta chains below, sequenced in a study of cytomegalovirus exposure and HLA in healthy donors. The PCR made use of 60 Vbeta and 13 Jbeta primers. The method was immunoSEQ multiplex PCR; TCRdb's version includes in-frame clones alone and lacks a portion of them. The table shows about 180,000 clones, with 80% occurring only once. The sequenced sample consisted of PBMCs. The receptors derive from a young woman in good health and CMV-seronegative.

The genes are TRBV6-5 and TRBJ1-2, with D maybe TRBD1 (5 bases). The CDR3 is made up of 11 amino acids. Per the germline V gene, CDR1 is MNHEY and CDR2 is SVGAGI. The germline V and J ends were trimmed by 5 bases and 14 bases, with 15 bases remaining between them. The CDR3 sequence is CASSSGTASTF. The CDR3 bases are TGTGCCAGCAGTAGCGGGACTGCTTCTACCTTC.

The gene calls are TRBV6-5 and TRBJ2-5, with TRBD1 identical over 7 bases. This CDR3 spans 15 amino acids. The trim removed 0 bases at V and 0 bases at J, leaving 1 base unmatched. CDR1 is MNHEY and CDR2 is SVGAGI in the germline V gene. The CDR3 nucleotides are TGTGCCAGCAGTTACTCACAGGGGAACCAAGAGACCCAGTACTTC. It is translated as CASSYSQGNQETQYF.

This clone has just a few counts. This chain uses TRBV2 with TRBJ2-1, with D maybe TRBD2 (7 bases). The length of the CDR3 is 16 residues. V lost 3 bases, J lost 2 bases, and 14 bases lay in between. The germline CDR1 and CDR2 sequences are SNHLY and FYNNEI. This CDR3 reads CASSDPGGGAYNEQFF. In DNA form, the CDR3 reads TGTGCCAGCAGTGACCCCGGCGGGGGCGCCTACAATGAGCAGTTCTTC.

The CDR3 is CASSLSIPGNTEAFF. DNA of the CDR3: TGTGCCAGCAGTTTATCGATCCCAGGGAACACTGAAGCTTTCTTT. The chain links TRBV2 to TRBJ1-1; D gene ambiguous. The CDR3 covers 15 residues. Trimming removed 5 bases at V and 1 base at J, with 14 bases between. The germline CDR1 and CDR2 sequences are SNHLY and FYNNEI.

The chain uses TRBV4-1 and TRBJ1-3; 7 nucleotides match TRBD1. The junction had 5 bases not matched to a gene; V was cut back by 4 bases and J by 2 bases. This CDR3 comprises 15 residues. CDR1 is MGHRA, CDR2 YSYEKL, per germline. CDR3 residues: CASSPTQGAGNTIYF. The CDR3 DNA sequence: TGCGCCAGCAGCCCGACCCAGGGGGCTGGAAACACCATATATTTT.

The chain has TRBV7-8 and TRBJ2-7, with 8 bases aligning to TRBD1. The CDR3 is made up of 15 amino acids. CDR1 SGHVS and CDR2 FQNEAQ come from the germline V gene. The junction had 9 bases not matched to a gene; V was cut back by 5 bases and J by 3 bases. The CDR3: CASSPRTGKLYEQYF. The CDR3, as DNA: TGTGCCAGCAGCCCCAGGACAGGGAAACTCTACGAGCAGTACTTC.

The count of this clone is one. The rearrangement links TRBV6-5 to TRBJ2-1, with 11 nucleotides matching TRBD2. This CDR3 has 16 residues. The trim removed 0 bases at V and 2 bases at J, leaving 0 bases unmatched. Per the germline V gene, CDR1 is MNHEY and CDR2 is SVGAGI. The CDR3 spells CASSYSSGGAYNEQFF. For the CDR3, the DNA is TGTGCCAGCAGTTACTCTAGCGGGGGGGCCTACAATGAGCAGTTCTTC.

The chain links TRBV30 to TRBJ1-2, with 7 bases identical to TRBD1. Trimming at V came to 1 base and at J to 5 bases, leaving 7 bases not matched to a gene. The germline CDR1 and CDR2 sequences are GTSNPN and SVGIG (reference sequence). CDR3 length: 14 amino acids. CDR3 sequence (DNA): TGTGCCTGGAGTGGGGGACAGCGAATATATGGCTACACCTTC. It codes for CAWSGGQRIYGYTF.

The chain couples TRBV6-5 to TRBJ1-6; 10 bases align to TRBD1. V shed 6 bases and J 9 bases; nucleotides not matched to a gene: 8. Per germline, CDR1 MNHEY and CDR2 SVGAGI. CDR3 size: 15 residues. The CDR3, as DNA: TGTGCCAGCAGGACGACAGGGGGCCTCACTTCACCCCTCCACTTT. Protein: CASRTTGGLTSPLHF.

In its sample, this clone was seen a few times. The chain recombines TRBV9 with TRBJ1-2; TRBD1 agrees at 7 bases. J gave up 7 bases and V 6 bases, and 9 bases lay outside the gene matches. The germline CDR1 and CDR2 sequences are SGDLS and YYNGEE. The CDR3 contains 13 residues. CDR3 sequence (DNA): TGTGCCAGCACCGAGGGACAGTCAACTGGCTACACCTTC. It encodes CASTEGQSTGYTF.

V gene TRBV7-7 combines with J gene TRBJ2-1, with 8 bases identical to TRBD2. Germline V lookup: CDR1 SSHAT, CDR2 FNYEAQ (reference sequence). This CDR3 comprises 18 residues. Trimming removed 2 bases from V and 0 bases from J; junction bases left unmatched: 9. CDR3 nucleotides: TGTGCCAGCAGCTTAAAGGCGGGGGGTCCAAGCTCCTACAATGAGCAGTTCTTC. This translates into CASSLKAGGPSSYNEQFF.

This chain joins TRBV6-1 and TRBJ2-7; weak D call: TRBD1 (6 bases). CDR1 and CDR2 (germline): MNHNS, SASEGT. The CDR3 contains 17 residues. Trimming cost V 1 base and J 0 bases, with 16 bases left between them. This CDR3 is CASSEVAQDRVSYEQYF. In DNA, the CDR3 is TGTGCCAGCAGTGAAGTGGCCCAGGACAGAGTCTCCTACGAGCAGTACTTC.

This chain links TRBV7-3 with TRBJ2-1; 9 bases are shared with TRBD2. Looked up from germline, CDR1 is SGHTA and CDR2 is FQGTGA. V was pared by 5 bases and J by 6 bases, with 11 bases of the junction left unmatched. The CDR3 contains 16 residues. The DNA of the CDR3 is TGTGCCAGCAGCCCTGGTGGTAGCGGGGGTCTCAATGAGCAGTTCTTC. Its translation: CASSPGGSGGLNEQFF.

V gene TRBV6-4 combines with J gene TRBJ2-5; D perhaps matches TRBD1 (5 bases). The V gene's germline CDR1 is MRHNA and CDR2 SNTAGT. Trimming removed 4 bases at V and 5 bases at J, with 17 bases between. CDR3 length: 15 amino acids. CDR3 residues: CASSARAAGSETQYF. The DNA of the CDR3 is TGTGCCAGCAGTGCTCGGGCCGCAGGGTCGGAGACCCAGTACTTC.

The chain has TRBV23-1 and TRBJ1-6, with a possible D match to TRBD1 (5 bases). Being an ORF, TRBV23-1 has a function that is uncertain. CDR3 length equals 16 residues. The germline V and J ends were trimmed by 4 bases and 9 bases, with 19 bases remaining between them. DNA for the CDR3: TGCGCCAGCAGTCGAGGAGGGGATCAGTGTGGTTCACCCCTCCACTTT. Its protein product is CASSRGGDQCGSPLHF.

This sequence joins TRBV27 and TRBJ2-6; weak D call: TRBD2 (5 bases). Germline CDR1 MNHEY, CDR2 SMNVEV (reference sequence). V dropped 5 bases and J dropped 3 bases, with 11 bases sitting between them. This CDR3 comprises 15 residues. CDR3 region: CASSTGVGGANVLTF. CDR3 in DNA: TGTGCCAGCAGTACCGGGGTTGGTGGGGCCAACGTCCTGACTTTC.

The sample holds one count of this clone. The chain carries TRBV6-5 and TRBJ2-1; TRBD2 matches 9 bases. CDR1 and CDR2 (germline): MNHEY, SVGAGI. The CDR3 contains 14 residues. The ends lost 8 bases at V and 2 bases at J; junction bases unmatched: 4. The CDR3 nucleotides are TGTGCCAGCTGGGCTAGCGGGACCTACAATGAGCAGTTCTTC. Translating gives CASWASGTYNEQFF.

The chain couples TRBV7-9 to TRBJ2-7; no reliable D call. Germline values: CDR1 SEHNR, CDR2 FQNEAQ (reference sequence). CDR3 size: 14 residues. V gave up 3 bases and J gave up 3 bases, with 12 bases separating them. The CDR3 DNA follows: TGTGCCAGCAGCTTCAGACAATCCGGCTACGAGCAGTACTTC. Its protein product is CASSFRQSGYEQYF.

The CDR3 sequence is CAISESKGGGMNTEAFF. In DNA, the CDR3 is TGTGCCATCAGTGAGTCGAAGGGGGGAGGGATGAACACTGAAGCTTTCTTT. The chain uses TRBV10-3 and TRBJ1-1, with TRBD1 as a possible D gene (6 bases). The V end lost 0 bases, the J end lost 0 bases, and 14 bases lay between the germline ends. This CDR3 spans 17 amino acids. The germline CDR1 and CDR2 sequences are ENHRY and SYGVKD.

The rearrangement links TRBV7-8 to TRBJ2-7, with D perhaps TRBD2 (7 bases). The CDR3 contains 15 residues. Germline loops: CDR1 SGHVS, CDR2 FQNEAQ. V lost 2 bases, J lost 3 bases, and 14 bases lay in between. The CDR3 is CASSLRGGENYEQYF. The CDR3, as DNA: TGTGCCAGCAGCTTAAGAGGGGGGGAGAACTACGAGCAGTACTTC.

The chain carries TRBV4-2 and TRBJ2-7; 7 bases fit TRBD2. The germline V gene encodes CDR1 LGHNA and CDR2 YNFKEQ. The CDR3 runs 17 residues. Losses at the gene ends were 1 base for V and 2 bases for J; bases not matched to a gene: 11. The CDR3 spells CASSQGEGGDTTYEQYF. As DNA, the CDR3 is TGTGCCAGCAGCCAAGGGGAGGGCGGGGATACCACCTACGAGCAGTACTTC.

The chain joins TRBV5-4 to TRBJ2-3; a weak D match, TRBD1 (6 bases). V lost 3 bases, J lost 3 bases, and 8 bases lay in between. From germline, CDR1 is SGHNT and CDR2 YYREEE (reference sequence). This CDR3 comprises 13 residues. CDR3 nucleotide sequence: TGTGCCAGCAGCTATGACAGGACAGATACGCAGTATTTT. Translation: CASSYDRTDTQYF.